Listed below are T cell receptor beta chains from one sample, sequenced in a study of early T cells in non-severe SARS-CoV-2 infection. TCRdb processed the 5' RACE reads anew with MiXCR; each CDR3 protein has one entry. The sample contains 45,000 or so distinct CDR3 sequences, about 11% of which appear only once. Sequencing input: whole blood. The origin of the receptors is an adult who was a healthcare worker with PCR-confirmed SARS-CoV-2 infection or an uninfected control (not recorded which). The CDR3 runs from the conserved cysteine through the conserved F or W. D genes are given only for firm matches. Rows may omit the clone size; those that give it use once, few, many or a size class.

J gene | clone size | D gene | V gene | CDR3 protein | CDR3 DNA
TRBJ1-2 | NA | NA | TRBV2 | CASSKGENYGYTF | TGTGCCAGCAGCAAGGGGGAGAACTATGGCTACACCTTC
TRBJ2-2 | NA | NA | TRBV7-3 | CASSLNWGPNTGELFF | TGTGCCAGCAGCCTTAATTGGGGGCCCAACACCGGGGAGCTGTTTTTT
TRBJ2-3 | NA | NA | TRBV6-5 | CASSYQGSTDTQYF | TGTGCCAGCAGTTACCAGGGAAGCACAGATACGCAGTATTTT
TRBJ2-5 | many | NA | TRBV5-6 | CASSFEGLETQYF | TGTGCCAGCAGCTTCGAGGGGCTGGAGACCCAGTACTTC
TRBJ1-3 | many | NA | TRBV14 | CASSPRRDSGNTIYF | TGTGCCAGCAGCCCTCGGCGGGACTCTGGAAACACCATATATTTT
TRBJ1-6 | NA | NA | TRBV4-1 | CASSQDPGTDSPLHF | TGCGCCAGCAGCCAAGATCCCGGGACGGATTCACCCCTCCACTTT
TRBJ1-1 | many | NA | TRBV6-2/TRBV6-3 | CASNSNQGKITEAFF | TGTGCCAGCAATTCAAACCAGGGAAAGATCACTGAAGCTTTCTTT
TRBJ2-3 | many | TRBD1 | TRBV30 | CAWDRGPSTDTQYF | TGTGCCTGGGACAGGGGGCCGAGCACAGATACGCAGTATTTT
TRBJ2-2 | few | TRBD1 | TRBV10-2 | CASSGQGRAADGELFF | TGCGCCAGCAGTGGACAGGGCCGTGCCGCGGACGGGGAGCTGTTTTTT
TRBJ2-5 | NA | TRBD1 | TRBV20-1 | CSADRDRGSETQYF | TGCAGTGCGGACCGGGACAGGGGTTCTGAGACCCAGTACTTC
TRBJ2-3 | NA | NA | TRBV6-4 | CASSDPSYPTDTQYF | TGTGCCAGCAGCGATCCTAGTTACCCCACAGATACGCAGTATTTT
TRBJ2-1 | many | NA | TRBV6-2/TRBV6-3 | CASSYQGPVWFF | TGTGCCAGCAGTTACCAAGGGCCTGTGTGGTTCTTC
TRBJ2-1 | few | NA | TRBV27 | CASSLGPDRSTKNEQFF | TGTGCCAGCAGTCTAGGACCCGACAGGAGCACGAAGAATGAGCAGTTCTTC
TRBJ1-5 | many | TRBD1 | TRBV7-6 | CASSLGGGQPQHF | TGTGCCAGCAGCTTAGGAGGGGGCCAGCCCCAGCATTTT
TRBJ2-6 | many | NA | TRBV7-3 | CASSPERSGANVLTF | TGTGCCAGCAGCCCAGAACGCTCTGGGGCCAACGTCCTGACTTTC
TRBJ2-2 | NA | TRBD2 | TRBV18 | CASSQPGTSNPSMTGELFF | TGTGCCAGCTCCCAACCCGGGACTAGCAATCCTTCGATGACCGGGGAGCTGTTTTTT
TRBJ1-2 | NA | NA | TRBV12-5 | CASGLIPDRLGYTF | TGTGCTAGTGGTTTGATCCCGGATCGCCTGGGCTACACCTTC
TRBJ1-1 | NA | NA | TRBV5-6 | CASSFGLKAFF | TGTGCCAGCAGCTTCGGGTTAAAAGCTTTCTTT
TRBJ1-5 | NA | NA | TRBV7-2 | CASSPRGNSNQPQHF | TGTGCCAGCAGCCCCCGGGGAAATAGCAATCAGCCCCAGCATTTT
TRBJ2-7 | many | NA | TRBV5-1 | CASRKRAVYEQYF | TGCGCCAGCAGGAAAAGGGCCGTCTACGAGCAGTACTTC
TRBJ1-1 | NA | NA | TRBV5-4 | CASSSRTALNTEAFF | TGTGCCAGCAGCTCGCGGACAGCCCTGAACACTGAAGCTTTCTTT
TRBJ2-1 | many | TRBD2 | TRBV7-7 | CASSSLAGGRNEQFF | TGTGCTAGCAGCTCCCTAGCGGGGGGTCGCAATGAGCAGTTCTTC
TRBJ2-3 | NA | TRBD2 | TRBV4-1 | CASSQASGAEDTQYF | TGCGCCAGCAGCCAAGCTAGCGGGGCAGAAGATACGCAGTATTTT
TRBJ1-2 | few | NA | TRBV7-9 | CASSLRSDYGYTF | TGTGCCAGCAGCTTGAGGTCAGACTATGGCTACACCTTC
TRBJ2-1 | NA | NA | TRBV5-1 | CASSFGREGHEQFF | TGCGCCAGCAGCTTCGGCCGCGAGGGACATGAGCAGTTCTTC
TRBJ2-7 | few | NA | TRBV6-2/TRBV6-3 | CASSYSPSVEQYF | TGTGCCAGCAGTTACTCCCCTAGCGTCGAGCAGTACTTC
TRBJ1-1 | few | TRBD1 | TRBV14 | CASSLQGAWNTEVFF | TGTGCCAGCAGCCTACAGGGGGCATGGAACACTGAAGTTTTCTTT
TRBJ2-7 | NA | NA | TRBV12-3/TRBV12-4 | CASSLVGGFYEQYF | TGTGCCAGCAGTTTAGTAGGAGGGTTTTACGAGCAGTACTTC
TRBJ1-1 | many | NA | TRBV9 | CASSVEVQGYPEAFF | TGTGCCAGCAGCGTAGAGGTACAGGGTTACCCTGAAGCTTTCTTT
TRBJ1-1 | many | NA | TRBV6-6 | CASRSYSQGVSVNTEAFF | TGTGCCAGCAGAAGTTACTCTCAAGGGGTGTCGGTGAACACTGAAGCTTTCTTT
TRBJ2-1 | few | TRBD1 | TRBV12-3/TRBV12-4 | CASRRTGMVNEQFF | TGTGCCAGCAGACGGACAGGGATGGTGAATGAGCAGTTCTTC
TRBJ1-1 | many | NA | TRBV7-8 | CASRTNRNTEAFF | TGTGCCAGCAGAACAAACAGGAACACTGAAGCTTTCTTT
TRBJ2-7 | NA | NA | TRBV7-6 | CASSLTQVRAYEQYF | TGTGCCAGCAGCTTAACACAGGTACGGGCCTACGAGCAGTACTTC
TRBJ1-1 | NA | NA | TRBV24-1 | CATSQEWGSEAFF | TGTGCCACCAGCCAGGAGTGGGGCAGTGAAGCTTTCTTT
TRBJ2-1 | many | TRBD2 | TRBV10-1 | CASSVGSGGGEQFF | TGCGCCAGCAGTGTTGGTAGCGGGGGTGGTGAGCAGTTCTTC
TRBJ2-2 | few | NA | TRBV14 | CASSPFRAKTGELFF | TGTGCCAGCAGCCCGTTCAGGGCGAAAACCGGGGAGCTGTTTTTT
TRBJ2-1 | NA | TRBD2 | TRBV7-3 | CASSLGTSGSWDEQFF | TGTGCCAGCAGCTTAGGGACTAGCGGTTCCTGGGATGAGCAGTTCTTC
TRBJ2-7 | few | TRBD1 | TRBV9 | CASSAGQGTSYEQYF | TGTGCCAGCAGCGCGGGACAGGGGACCTCCTACGAGCAGTACTTC
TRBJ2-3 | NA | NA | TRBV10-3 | CAISEGQGGDTQYF | TGTGCCATCAGTGAAGGTCAGGGCGGAGATACGCAGTATTTT
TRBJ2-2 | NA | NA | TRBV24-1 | CATSDLQGGIGELFF | TGTGCCACCAGTGATTTGCAAGGGGGGATCGGGGAGCTGTTTTTT
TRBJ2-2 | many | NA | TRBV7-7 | CASSLPWGEGTGELFF | TGTGCTAGCAGCTTGCCGTGGGGCGAAGGTACCGGGGAGCTGTTTTTT
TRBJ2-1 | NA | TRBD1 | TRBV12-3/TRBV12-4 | CASTQDRGSYNEQFF | TGTGCCAGCACCCAGGACAGGGGCTCCTACAATGAGCAGTTCTTC
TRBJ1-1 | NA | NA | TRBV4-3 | CASSRFSTGATEAFF | TGCGCCAGCAGCCGGTTCAGTACGGGAGCCACTGAAGCTTTCTTT
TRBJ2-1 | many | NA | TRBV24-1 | CATSELNEQFF | TGTGCCACCAGTGAACTCAATGAGCAGTTCTTC
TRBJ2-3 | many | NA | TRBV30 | CAWSDARKRPVVTQYF | TGTGCCTGGAGTGACGCCCGGAAACGGCCCGTGGTTACGCAGTATTTT
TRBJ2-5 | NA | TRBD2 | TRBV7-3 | CASSLLAGETQYF | TGTGCCAGCAGCTTACTAGCGGGGGAGACCCAGTACTTC
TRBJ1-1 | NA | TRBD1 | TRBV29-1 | CSVEGAGTDFF | TGCAGCGTTGAGGGGGCAGGGACAGATTTCTTT
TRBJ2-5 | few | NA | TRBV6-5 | CASSRKETQYF | TGTGCCAGCAGTCGGAAAGAGACCCAGTACTTC
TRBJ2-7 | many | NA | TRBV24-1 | CATSDSARLYEQYF | TGTGCCACCAGTGACTCTGCCAGGCTCTACGAGCAGTACTTC
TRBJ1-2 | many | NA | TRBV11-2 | CASSLDRGQAPDYGYTF | TGTGCCAGCAGCTTAGATCGTGGCCAGGCTCCGGACTATGGCTACACCTTC
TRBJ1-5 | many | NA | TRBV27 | CASSLRGIGQPQHF | TGTGCCAGCAGTTTACGGGGGATCGGGCAGCCCCAGCATTTT
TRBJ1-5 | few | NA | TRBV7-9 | CASSLGAAEDQPQHF | TGTGCCAGCAGCTTAGGTGCAGCCGAGGATCAGCCCCAGCATTTT